This T cell receptor beta chain appears in the sequencing data of a study of response to subunit inactivated influenza vaccine. J gave up 3 bases and V 6 bases, and 4 bases lay outside the gene matches. CDR3 length equals 14 residues. The germline V gene has CDR1 SEHNR and CDR2 FQNEAQ (reference sequence). As concerns this clonotype: The antigen remains undetermined.

The study, taken as a whole, reports: Authors suggested few new T cells are recruited by each seasonal influenza vaccination.

TCRdb analysed the RT-PCR reads with MiXCR anew, one entry per CDR3 protein. The sample carries about 480,000 distinct CDR3 sequences, 10% to 15% recorded once. This TCR was sampled from a man aged 45 to 65 who received an inactivated influenza vaccine. The chain recombines TRBV7-9 with TRBJ1-4, with 7 bases aligning to TRBD1. The sequencing used PBMCs from blood, collected roughly 6 weeks after vaccination. The CDR3 region is CASRGQQSNEKLFF. The CDR3 DNA follows: TGTGCCAGCAGGGGACAGCAATCTAATGAAAAACTGTTTTTT.